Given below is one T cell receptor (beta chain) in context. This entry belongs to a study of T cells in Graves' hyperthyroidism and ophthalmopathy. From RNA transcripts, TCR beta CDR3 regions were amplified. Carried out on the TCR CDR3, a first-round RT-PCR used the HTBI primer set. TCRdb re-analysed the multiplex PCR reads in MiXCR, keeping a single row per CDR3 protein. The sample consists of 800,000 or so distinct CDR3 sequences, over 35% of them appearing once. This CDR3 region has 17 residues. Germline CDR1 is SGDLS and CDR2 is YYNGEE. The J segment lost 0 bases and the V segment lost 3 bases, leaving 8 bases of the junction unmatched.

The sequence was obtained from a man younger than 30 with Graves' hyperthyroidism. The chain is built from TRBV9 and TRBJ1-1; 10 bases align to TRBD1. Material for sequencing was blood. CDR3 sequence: CASSATGTGAVNTEAFF. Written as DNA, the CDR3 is TGTGCCAGCAGCGCCACCGGGACAGGGGCCGTGAACACTGAAGCTTTCTTT.